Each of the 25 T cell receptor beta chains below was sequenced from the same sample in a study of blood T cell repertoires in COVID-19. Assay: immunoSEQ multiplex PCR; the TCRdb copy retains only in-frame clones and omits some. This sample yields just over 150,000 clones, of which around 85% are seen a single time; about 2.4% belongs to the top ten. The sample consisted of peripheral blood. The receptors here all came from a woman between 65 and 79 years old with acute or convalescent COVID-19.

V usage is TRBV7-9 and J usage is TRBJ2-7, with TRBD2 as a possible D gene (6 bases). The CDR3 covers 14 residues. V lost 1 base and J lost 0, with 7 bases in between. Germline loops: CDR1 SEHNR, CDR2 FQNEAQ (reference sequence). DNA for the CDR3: TGTGCCAGCAGCTTAGACGGGGGCTCCTACGAGCAGTACGTC. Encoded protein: CASSLDGGSYEQYV.

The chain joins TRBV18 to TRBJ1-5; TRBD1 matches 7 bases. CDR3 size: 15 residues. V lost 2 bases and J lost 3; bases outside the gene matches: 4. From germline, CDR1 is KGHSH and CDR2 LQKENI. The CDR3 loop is CASSPGDSTNQPQHF. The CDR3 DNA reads TGTGCCAGCTCACCAGGGGACAGCACCAATCAGCCCCAGCATTTT.

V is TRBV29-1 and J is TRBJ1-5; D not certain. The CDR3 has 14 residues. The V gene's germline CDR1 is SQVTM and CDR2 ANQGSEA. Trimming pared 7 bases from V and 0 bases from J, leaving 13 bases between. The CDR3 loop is CSGAVTSSNQPQHF. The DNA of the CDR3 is TGCAGCGGGGCTGTCACAAGTAGCAATCAGCCCCAGCATTTT.

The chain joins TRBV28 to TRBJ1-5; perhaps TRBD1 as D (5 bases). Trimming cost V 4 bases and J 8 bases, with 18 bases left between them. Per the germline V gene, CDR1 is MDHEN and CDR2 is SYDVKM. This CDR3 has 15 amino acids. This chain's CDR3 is CASSYGQGGSKPQHF. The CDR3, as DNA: TGTGCCAGCAGTTACGGGCAGGGAGGTTCTAAGCCCCAGCATTTT.

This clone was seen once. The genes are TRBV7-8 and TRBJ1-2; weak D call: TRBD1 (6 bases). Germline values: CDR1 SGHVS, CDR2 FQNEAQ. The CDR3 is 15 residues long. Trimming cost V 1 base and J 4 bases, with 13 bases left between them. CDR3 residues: CASSLVAGAAYGYTF. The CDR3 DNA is TGTGCCAGCAGCTTAGTAGCAGGGGCGGCCTATGGCTACACCTTC. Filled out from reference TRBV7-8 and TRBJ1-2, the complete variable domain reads GAGVSQSPRYKVAKRGQDVALRCDPISGHVSLFWYQQALGQGPEFLTYFQNEAQLDKSGLPSDRFFAERPEGSVSTLKIQRTQQEDSAVYLCASSLVAGAAYGYTFGSGTRLTVV.

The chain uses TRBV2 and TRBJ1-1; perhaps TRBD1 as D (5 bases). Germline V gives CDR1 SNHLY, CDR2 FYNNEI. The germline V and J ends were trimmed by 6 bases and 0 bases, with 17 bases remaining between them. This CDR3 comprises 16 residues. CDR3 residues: CASRWGGIGMNTEAFF. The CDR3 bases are TGTGCCAGCAGGTGGGGGGGTATCGGAATGAACACTGAAGCTTTCTTT.

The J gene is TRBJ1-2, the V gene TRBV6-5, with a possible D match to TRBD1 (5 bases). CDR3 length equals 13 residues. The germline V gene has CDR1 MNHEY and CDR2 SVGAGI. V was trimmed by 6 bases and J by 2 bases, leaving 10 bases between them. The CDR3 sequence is CASRDNANYGYTF. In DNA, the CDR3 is TGTGCCAGCAGGGACAACGCCAACTATGGCTACACCTTC.

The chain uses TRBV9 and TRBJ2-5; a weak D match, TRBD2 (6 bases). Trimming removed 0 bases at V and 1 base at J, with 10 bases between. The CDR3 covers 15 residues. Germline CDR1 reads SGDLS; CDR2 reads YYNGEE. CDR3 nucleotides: TGTGCCAGCAGCGTAGATGGCGGGACCCAAGAGACCCAGTACTTC. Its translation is CASSVDGGTQETQYF.

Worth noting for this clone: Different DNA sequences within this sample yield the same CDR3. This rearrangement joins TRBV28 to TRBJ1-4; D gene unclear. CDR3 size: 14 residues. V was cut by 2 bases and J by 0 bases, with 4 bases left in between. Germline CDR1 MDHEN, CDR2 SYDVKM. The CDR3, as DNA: TGTGCCAGCAGTTTAACTGCAACTAATGAAAAACTGTTTTTT. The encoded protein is CASSLTATNEKLFF.

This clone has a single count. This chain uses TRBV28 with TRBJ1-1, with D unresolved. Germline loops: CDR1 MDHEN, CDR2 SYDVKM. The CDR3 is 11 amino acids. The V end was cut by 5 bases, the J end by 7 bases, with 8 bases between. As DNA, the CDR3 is TGTGCCAGCAGTGCTTACGGTGAAGCTTTCTTT. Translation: CASSAYGEAFF.

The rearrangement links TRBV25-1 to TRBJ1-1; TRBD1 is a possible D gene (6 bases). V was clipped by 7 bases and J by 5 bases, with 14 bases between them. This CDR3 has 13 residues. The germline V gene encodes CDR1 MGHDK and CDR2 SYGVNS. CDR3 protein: CASTEGTRTEAFF. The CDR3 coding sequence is TGTGCCAGCACCGAGGGGACAAGGACTGAAGCTTTCTTT.

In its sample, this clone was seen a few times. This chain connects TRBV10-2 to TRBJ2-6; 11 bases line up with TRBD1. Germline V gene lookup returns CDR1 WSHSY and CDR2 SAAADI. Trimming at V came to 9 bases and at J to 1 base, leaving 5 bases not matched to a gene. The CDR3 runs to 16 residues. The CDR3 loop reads CASMDRGRSGANVLTF. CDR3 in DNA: TGCGCCAGTATGGACAGGGGGCGGTCTGGGGCCAACGTCCTGACTTTC.

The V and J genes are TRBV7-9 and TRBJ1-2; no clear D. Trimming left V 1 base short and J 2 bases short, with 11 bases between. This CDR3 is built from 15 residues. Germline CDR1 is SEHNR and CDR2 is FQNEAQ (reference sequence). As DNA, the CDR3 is TGTGCCAGCAGCTTAGATGGAGAACTCAACTATGGCTACACCTTC. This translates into CASSLDGELNYGYTF. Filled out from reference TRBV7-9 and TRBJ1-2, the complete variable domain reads DTGVSQNPRHKITKRGQNVTFRCDPISEHNRLYWYRQTLGQGPEFLTYFQNEAQLEKSRLLSDRFSAERPKGSFSTLEIQRTEQGDSAMYLCASSLDGELNYGYTFGSGTRLTVV.

The CDR3 sequence is CASGRGSGNTIYF. The CDR3 bases are TGTGCCAGTGGCAGGGGAAGTGGAAACACCATATATTTT. The chain is built from TRBV2 and TRBJ1-3; a possible D gene is TRBD1 (6 bases). Deletions cut 9 bases from V and 3 bases from J, with 12 bases between. CDR1 is SNHLY, CDR2 FYNNEI, per germline. This CDR3 has 13 residues. Complete variable domain (other parts from reference TRBV2 and TRBJ1-3): EPEVTQTPSHQVTQMGQEVILRCVPISNHLYFYWYRQILGQKVEFLVSFYNNEISEKSEIFDDQFSVERPDGSNFTLKIRSTKLEDSAMYFCASGRGSGNTIYFGEGSWLTVV.

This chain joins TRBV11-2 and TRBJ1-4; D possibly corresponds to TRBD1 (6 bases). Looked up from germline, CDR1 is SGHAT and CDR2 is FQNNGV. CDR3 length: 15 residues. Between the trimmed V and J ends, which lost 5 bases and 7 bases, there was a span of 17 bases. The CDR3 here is CASSLVGGAGEKLFF. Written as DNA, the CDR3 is TGTGCCAGCAGCCTCGTTGGGGGGGCGGGTGAAAAACTGTTTTTT. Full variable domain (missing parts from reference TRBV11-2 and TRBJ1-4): EAGVAQSPRYKIIEKRQSVAFWCNPISGHATLYWYQQILGQGPKLLIQFQNNGVVDDSQLPKDRFSAERLKGVDSTLKIQPAKLEDSAVYLCASSLVGGAGEKLFFGSGTQLSVL.

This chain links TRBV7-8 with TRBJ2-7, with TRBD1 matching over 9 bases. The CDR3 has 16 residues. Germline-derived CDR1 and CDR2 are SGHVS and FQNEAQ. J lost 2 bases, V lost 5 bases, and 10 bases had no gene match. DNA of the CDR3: TGTGCCAGCAGCAACTCCCGGGACAGGGTGGCCTACGAGCAGTACGTC. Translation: CASSNSRDRVAYEQYV.

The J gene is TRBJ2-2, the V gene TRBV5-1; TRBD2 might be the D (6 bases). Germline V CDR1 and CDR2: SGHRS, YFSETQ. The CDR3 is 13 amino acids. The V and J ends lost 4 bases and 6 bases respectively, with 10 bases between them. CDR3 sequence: CASSGGVSGELFF. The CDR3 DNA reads TGCGCCAGCAGCGGCGGGGTCTCCGGGGAGCTGTTTTTT.

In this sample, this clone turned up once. This CDR3 reads CASSYQGYHYGYTF. The CDR3 DNA sequence: TGTGCCAGCAGTTACCAGGGATACCACTATGGCTACACCTTC. The chain carries TRBV6-2 or TRBV6-3 and TRBJ1-2, with TRBD1 as a possible D gene (5 bases). With 2 bases removed from V and 3 bases from J, the gap between germline ends came to 10 bases. This CDR3 has 14 amino acids. Germline values: CDR1 MNHEY, CDR2 SVGEGT.

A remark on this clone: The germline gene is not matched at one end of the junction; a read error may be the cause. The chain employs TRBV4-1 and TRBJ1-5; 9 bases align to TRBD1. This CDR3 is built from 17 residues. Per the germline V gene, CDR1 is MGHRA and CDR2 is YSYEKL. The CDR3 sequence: CASSQATTGTGYQTQHF. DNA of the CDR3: TGCGCCAGCAGCCAAGCCACTACCGGGACAGGGTATCAGACCCAGCATTTT.

This CDR3 reads CASSQVGSGTDTQYF. The CDR3 coding sequence is TGTGCCAGCAGCCAAGTGGGGAGCGGCACAGATACGCAGTATTTT. The chain combines TRBV14 with TRBJ2-3; TRBD2 might be the D (5 bases). This CDR3 is 15 amino acids long. CDR1 and CDR2 (germline): SGHDN, FVKESK. With 1 base removed from V and 1 base from J, the gap between germline ends came to 9 bases.

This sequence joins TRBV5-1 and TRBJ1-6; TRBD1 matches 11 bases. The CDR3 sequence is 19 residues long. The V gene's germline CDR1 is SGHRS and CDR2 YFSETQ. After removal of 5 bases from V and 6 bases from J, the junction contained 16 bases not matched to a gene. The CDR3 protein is CASSLHLSGTGGFNSPLHF. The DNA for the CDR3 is TGCGCCAGCAGTCTACACTTGTCCGGGACAGGGGGTTTTAATTCACCCCTCCACTTT.

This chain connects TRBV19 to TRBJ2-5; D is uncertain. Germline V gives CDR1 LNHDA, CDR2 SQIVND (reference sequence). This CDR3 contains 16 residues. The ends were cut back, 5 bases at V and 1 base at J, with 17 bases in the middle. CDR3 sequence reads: CASSPSHYHLQETQYF. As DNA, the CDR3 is TGTGCCAGTAGTCCCTCTCACTACCACCTCCAAGAGACCCAGTACTTC.

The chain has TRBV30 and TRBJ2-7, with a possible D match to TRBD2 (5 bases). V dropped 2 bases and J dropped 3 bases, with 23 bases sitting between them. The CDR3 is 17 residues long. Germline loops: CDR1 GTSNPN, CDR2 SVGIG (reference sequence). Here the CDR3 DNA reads TGTGCCTGGAGTAGCCCCTCTCTCATAGCGCGCCTCTACGAGCAGTACTTC. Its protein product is CAWSSPSLIARLYEQYF.

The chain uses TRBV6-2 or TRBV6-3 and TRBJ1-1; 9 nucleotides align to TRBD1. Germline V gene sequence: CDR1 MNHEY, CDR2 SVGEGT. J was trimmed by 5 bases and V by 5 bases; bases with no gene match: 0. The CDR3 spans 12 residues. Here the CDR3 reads CASSGTGTEAFF. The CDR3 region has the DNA TGTGCCAGCAGTGGGACAGGGACTGAAGCTTTCTTT.

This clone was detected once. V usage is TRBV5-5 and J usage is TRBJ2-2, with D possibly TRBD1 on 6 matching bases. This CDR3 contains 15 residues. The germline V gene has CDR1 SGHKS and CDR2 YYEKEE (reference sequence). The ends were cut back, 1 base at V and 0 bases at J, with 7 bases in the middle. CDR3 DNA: TGTGCCAGCAGCTTGTCAGGGGCGAACACCGGGGAGCTGTTTTTT. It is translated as CASSLSGANTGELFF.